This T cell receptor (beta chain) is drawn from a study of T cells in localized non-small cell lung cancer. With regard to this clone: An end of the junction differs from the germline gene, which may be a read error.

CDR1 and CDR2 (germline): SSHAT, FNYEAQ (reference sequence). This CDR3 contains 14 residues. The method was immunoSEQ multiplex PCR; TCRdb's version includes in-frame clones alone and lacks a portion of them. This sample has about 130,000 clones; around 92% occur once, and the top ten carry approximately 1.7%. The receptor was derived from a female donor older than 55 with stage I lung adenocarcinoma. The input for sequencing was peripheral blood, taken before any cancer treatment. The rearrangement joins TRBV7-7 to TRBJ2-1, with 8 bases fitting TRBD2. CDR3 loop: CASSPLAGGNEQFF. The CDR3 DNA is TGTGCTAGCAGCCCTCTAGCGGGTGGCAATGAGCAGTTCTTC.